Described below is a single T cell receptor (beta chain) sequence and its context. RNA transcripts provided the source from which TCR beta CDR3 regions were amplified. First-round RT-PCR targeting the TCR CDR3 was performed with the HTBI primer set. MiXCR, applied by TCRdb to the multiplex PCR reads, yields one record per CDR3 protein. The sample gives about 570,000 distinct CDR3 sequences, roughly 50% of which show up once; under 20% is in the top ten. The entry originates in a study of T cells in Graves' hyperthyroidism and ophthalmopathy. Germline values: CDR1 DFQATT, CDR2 SNEGSKA (reference sequence). J gave up 2 bases and V 0 bases, and 12 bases lay outside the gene matches. This CDR3 contains 19 residues.

Material: peripheral blood or thyroid tissue (not recorded which). The V call is TRBV20-1, the J call TRBJ2-7; 14 bases fit TRBD2. This sequence was found in an adult woman with Graves' disease, either hyperthyroidism or ophthalmopathy (not recorded which). The CDR3 DNA reads as TGCAGTGCTAGAGATCCCGGGACTAGCGGGAGCGGGGGCCCCTACGAGCAGTACTTC. The encoded protein is CSARDPGTSGSGGPYEQYF.